Below are 20 T cell receptor beta chains sequenced from a single sample in a study of blood T cell repertoires in COVID-19. TCRdb's table, derived via immunoSEQ multiplex PCR, lists solely in-frame clones and lacks some. The table records 30,000 to 40,000 clones, around 90% of them present only once. Sequenced material: peripheral blood. The receptors were gathered from a man between 65 and 80 years old with acute or convalescent COVID-19.

The V and J genes are TRBV6-6 and TRBJ2-3; TRBD2 matches 7 bases. The CDR3 has 16 residues. The V and J ends lost 10 bases and 0 bases, in that order; junction bases with no gene match: 13. Germline V gene data show CDR1 as MNHNY and CDR2 as SVGAGI (reference sequence). The CDR3 DNA is TGTGCCAACGAGGCGGCGGGGGAGGAAAGCACAGATACGCAGTATTTT. Its protein product is CANEAAGEESTDTQYF.

The V call is TRBV9, the J call TRBJ1-1; D possibly corresponds to TRBD1 (6 bases). Germline V gene data show CDR1 as SGDLS and CDR2 as YYNGEE. This CDR3 has 15 residues. Trimming left V 3 bases short and J 4 bases short, with 16 bases between. CDR3 coding DNA: TGTGCCAGCAGCGACTCACAGGGTCGGGGCACTGAAGCTTTCTTT. It translates to CASSDSQGRGTEAFF.

This clone came up once. The sample has other DNA sequences that encode this CDR3 too. This chain connects TRBV7-2 to TRBJ1-1, with 7 bases matching TRBD1. The CDR3 sequence is 14 residues long. Germline V gene sequence: CDR1 SGHTA, CDR2 FQGNSA. V was pared by 5 bases and J by 4 bases, with 7 bases of the junction left unmatched. The DNA for the CDR3 is TGTGCCAGCAGCCCAAGGCCAGGGGGCACTGAAGCTTTCTTT. Amino acid sequence: CASSPRPGGTEAFF. Variable domain in full (rest from reference TRBV7-2 and TRBJ1-1): GAGVSQSPSNKVTEKGKDVELRCDPISGHTALYWYRQSLGQGLEFLIYFQGNSAPDKSGLPSDRFSAERTGGSVSTLTIQRTQQEDSAVYLCASSPRPGGTEAFFGQGTRLTVV.

The chain has TRBV5-6 and TRBJ2-1, with a weak D call TRBD2 (6 bases). V was cut by 2 bases and J by 7 bases, with 19 bases left in between. This CDR3 comprises 16 residues. The germline V gene has CDR1 SGHDT and CDR2 YYEEEE. This CDR3 is CASSFPRGEVDNEQFF. The CDR3 nucleotides read TGTGCCAGCAGCTTTCCTCGAGGGGAGGTTGATAATGAGCAGTTCTTC.

The rearrangement uses TRBV4-1 and TRBJ2-3, with D unclear. Germline CDR1 and CDR2: MGHRA and YSYEKL. The V end was cut by 4 bases, the J end by 0 bases, with 11 bases between. The CDR3 has 15 amino acids. This CDR3 is CASSLRITSTDTQYF. CDR3 bases: TGCGCCAGCAGCCTGAGGATAACTAGCACAGATACGCAGTATTTT.

This chain links TRBV5-1 with TRBJ2-1; D not resolved. Germline V gives CDR1 SGHRS, CDR2 YFSETQ. V lost 4 bases, J lost 6 bases, and 14 bases lay in between. This CDR3 has 14 residues. The CDR3 sequence: CASSTPSSLNEQFF. The CDR3 DNA sequence: TGCGCCAGCAGCACGCCGAGCTCCCTCAATGAGCAGTTCTTC. Full variable domain (missing parts from reference TRBV5-1 and TRBJ2-1): KAGVTQTPRYLIKTRGQQVTLSCSPISGHRSVSWYQQTPGQGLQFLFEYFSETQRNKGNFPGRFSGRQFSNSRSEMNVSTLELGDSALYLCASSTPSSLNEQFFGPGTRLTVL.

This clone was detected only once. The chain carries TRBV5-4 and TRBJ2-5; D perhaps matches TRBD1 (6 bases). The germline V gene has CDR1 SGHNT and CDR2 YYREEE (reference sequence). The V end lost 4 bases, the J end lost 1 base, and 14 bases lay between the germline ends. The length of the CDR3 is 15 residues. CDR3 loop: CASSVGTSPQETQYF. The CDR3 DNA follows: TGTGCCAGCAGCGTGGGGACAAGTCCCCAAGAGACCCAGTACTTC.

This rearrangement joins TRBV24-1 to TRBJ1-2; 9 nucleotides align to TRBD1. J gave up 7 bases and V 4 bases, and 0 bases lay outside the gene matches. The CDR3 spans 12 residues. CDR1 is KGHDR and CDR2 is SFDVKD in the germline V gene. The CDR3 nucleotides are TGTGCCACCAGTGAGACAGGGGGTGGCTACACCTTC. Translating it yields CATSETGGGYTF.

This clone was found once. The J gene is TRBJ2-1, the V gene TRBV6-5, with D perhaps matching TRBD1 (6 bases). The CDR3 sequence is 15 residues long. Trimming removed 6 bases from V and 0 bases from J, with 12 bases in between. The germline CDR1 and CDR2 sequences are MNHEY and SVGAGI. The CDR3 protein is CASSNGQSSYNEQFF. In nucleotides, the CDR3 is TGTGCCAGCAGCAACGGACAGAGCTCCTACAATGAGCAGTTCTTC.

The chain joins TRBV14 to TRBJ2-1, with D possibly being TRBD2 (6 bases). V shed 4 bases and J shed 6 bases, with 13 bases lying between them. Germline CDR1 and CDR2: SGHDN and FVKESK. The length of the CDR3 is 14 residues. CDR3 residues: CASSPQGLRNEQFF. The CDR3 nucleotides read TGTGCCAGCAGCCCGCAGGGACTTCGCAATGAGCAGTTCTTC.

There are a few counts of this clone. The chain couples TRBV12-5 to TRBJ1-1; D might be TRBD1 (5 bases). The CDR3 has 14 residues. From germline, CDR1 is LGHNT and CDR2 FRNRAP. Trimming removed 2 bases from V and 1 base from J, with 8 bases in between. The CDR3 loop is CASGLNGGNTEAFF. The CDR3 DNA reads TGTGCTAGTGGTTTGAACGGGGGGAACACTGAAGCTTTCTTT.

This rearrangement joins TRBV6-5 to TRBJ2-1, with 7 bases matching TRBD1. The V segment lost 6 bases and the J segment 6 bases; nucleotides outside the gene matches: 5. CDR3 size: 13 residues. The V gene's germline CDR1 is MNHEY and CDR2 SVGAGI. CDR3 sequence reads: CASSLDRVNEQFF. Here the CDR3 DNA reads TGTGCCAGCAGCCTCGACAGGGTCAATGAGCAGTTCTTC.

The rearrangement links TRBV30 to TRBJ2-2, with TRBD2 identical over 12 bases. Germline values: CDR1 GTSNPN, CDR2 SVGIG (reference sequence). Trimming at V came to 3 bases and at J to 1 base, leaving 9 bases not matched to a gene. The CDR3 loop spans 18 amino acids. The CDR3 sequence is CAWSERTSGEWNTGELFF. CDR3 coding DNA: TGTGCCTGGAGCGAAAGGACTAGCGGGGAATGGAACACCGGGGAGCTGTTTTTT.

V usage is TRBV29-1 and J usage is TRBJ2-3, with 9 bases lining up with TRBD2. The V and J ends lost 3 bases and 1 base, in that order; junction bases with no gene match: 5. The germline V gene encodes CDR1 SQVTM and CDR2 ANQGSEA. This CDR3 has 15 residues. CDR3 residues: CSVDGAGGGTDTQYF. CDR3 DNA sequence: TGCAGCGTTGACGGCGCGGGAGGGGGCACAGATACGCAGTATTTT.

This chain connects TRBV3-1 (or the pseudogene TRBV3-2) to TRBJ1-2; 9 bases fit TRBD1. With V trimmed by 1 base and J by 0 bases, 0 bases remained unmatched. The CDR3 sequence is 15 residues long. Germline CDR1 reads LGHDT; CDR2 reads YNNKEL (reference sequence). CDR3 in DNA: TGTGCCAGCAGCCAAGGGACAGGGGCTAACTATGGCTACACCTTC. Translated: CASSQGTGANYGYTF.

V usage is TRBV7-9 and J usage is TRBJ2-1, with 10 nucleotides matching TRBD1. CDR1 is SEHNR, CDR2 FQNEAQ, per germline (reference sequence). The CDR3 is 15 residues long. The V and J ends lost 6 bases and 5 bases, in that order; junction bases with no gene match: 7. CDR3 in DNA: TGTGCCAGCAGTTCAACCGGGACAGGGGACAATGAGCAGTTCTTC. It specifies CASSSTGTGDNEQFF. Variable domain in full (rest from reference TRBV7-9 and TRBJ2-1): DTGVSQNPRHKITKRGQNVTFRCDPISEHNRLYWYRQTLGQGPEFLTYFQNEAQLEKSRLLSDRFSAERPKGSFSTLEIQRTEQGDSAMYLCASSSTGTGDNEQFFGPGTRLTVL.

The V gene is TRBV5-4, the J gene TRBJ2-1; 8 nucleotides match TRBD2. The V and J ends lost 1 base and 10 bases, in that order; junction bases with no gene match: 7. The germline V gene has CDR1 SGHNT and CDR2 YYREEE (reference sequence). The CDR3 consists of 14 residues. DNA of the CDR3: TGTGCCAGCAGCTTGACGCGGAGCGGGGGAGAGCAGTTCTTC. Its protein is CASSLTRSGGEQFF.

The chain couples TRBV19 to TRBJ2-7; D is possibly TRBD1 (5 bases). From germline, CDR1 is LNHDA and CDR2 SQIVND (reference sequence). This CDR3 region has 14 residues. V lost 1 base, J lost 4 bases, and 11 bases lay in between. The CDR3 here is CASSIGDRLYEQYF. The CDR3 DNA reads as TGTGCCAGTAGTATAGGCGACAGACTTTACGAGCAGTACTTC.

The chain links TRBV19 to TRBJ1-1; 9 positions match TRBD1. Germline CDR1 and CDR2: LNHDA and SQIVND (reference sequence). This CDR3 is 14 amino acids long. J was trimmed by 3 bases and V by 7 bases; bases with no gene match: 6. CDR3 nucleotides: TGTGCCAGTACCGTTACAGGGGGCTACACTGAAGCTTTCTTT. Amino acids: CASTVTGGYTEAFF. The full variable domain, completed using reference TRBV19 and TRBJ1-1, is DGGITQSPKYLFRKEGQNVTLSCEQNLNHDAMYWYRQDPGQGLRLIYYSQIVNDFQKGDIAEGYSVSREKKESFPLTVTSAQKNPTAFYLCASTVTGGYTEAFFGQGTRLTVV.

The chain uses TRBV13 and TRBJ1-2; maybe TRBD1 (5 bases). This CDR3 is 16 amino acids long. V was trimmed by 6 bases and J by 6 bases, leaving 23 bases between them. Germline V gene lookup returns CDR1 PRHDT and CDR2 FYEKMQ (reference sequence). CDR3 nucleotide sequence: TGTGCCAGCAGTCCCTTCCCGTGGGGGGGTACGGATGGCTACACCTTC. It codes for CASSPFPWGGTDGYTF.